These T cell receptor beta chains were read from a single sample in a study of shared clonotypes between healthy human individuals. Sequencing used immunoSEQ multiplex PCR; TCRdb keeps in-frame clones, though not all of them. The data hold about 1.4 million clones, with approximately 96% observed a single time. Sequenced sample: naive CD4+ T cells sorted from blood. These TCRs come from a man aged 30-40 years in good health. Both conserved end residues are part of each CDR3. Fields, in order: J gene, CDR3 length, V gene, clone size, D gene, CDR3 protein, CDR3 DNA. The D gene is left open where the match is weak. Clone size appears in some rows only: once, few, many, or a class for an expanded clone.

TRBJ2-7 14 TRBV18 . . CASSPIPYYYEQYF TGTGCCAGCTCACCAATCCCTTATTATTACGAGCAGTACTTC
TRBJ2-7 15 TRBV27 once TRBD2 CASSLRLAEPNEQYF TGTGCCAGCAGTTTGCGACTAGCGGAGCCGAACGAGCAGTACTTC
TRBJ1-5 16 TRBV28 . . CASSLVGRNSNQPQHF TGTGCCAGCAGTTTAGTCGGGCGGAATAGCAATCAGCCCCAGCATTTT
TRBJ2-7 14 TRBV2 . TRBD1 CASSGQGLSYEQYF TGTGCCAGCAGCGGACAGGGACTGTCCTACGAGCAGTACTTC
TRBJ2-7 17 TRBV2 . TRBD2 CASSEVPGLARGNEQYF TGTGCCAGCAGTGAGGTTCCCGGACTAGCCCGGGGTAACGAGCAGTACTTC
TRBJ2-3 15 TRBV6-4 . . CASSDSRRVTDTQYF TGTGCCAGCAGTGACTCGAGAAGGGTTACAGATACGCAGTATTTT
TRBJ2-1 15 TRBV5-6 . . CASSFFSASYNEQFF TGTGCCAGCAGCTTCTTCAGCGCTTCCTACAATGAGCAGTTCTTC
TRBJ2-1 12 TRBV5-1 once . CASSLGSGGQFF TGCGCCAGCAGCTTGGGTTCCGGGGGGCAGTTCTTC
TRBJ2-7 15 TRBV2 . TRBD2 CASSDGTSGSYEQYF TGTGCCAGCAGTGACGGGACTAGCGGGAGCTACGAGCAGTACTTC
TRBJ2-3 13 TRBV2 . . CASSRGRTDTQYF TGTGCCAGCAGCAGGGGACGCACAGATACGCAGTATTTT
TRBJ2-2 13 TRBV7-2 . . CASSPGLDGELFF TGTGCCAGCAGCCCGGGACTGGACGGGGAGCTGTTTTTT
TRBJ2-3 13 TRBV7-2 . TRBD2 CASSDIAGGVQYF TGTGCCAGCAGCGACATAGCGGGAGGGGTGCAGTATTTT
TRBJ2-1 16 TRBV29-1 . TRBD2 CSVQKIAGARHNEQFF TGCAGCGTTCAGAAAATAGCGGGAGCACGCCACAATGAGCAGTTCTTC
TRBJ2-2 15 TRBV28 . TRBD2 CASNKGTSGTGELFF TGTGCCAGCAACAAGGGGACTAGCGGGACCGGGGAGCTGTTTTTT
TRBJ2-7 13 TRBV7-2 . . CASSLSKLYEQYF TGTGCCAGCAGCTTATCAAAGTTGTACGAGCAGTACTTC
TRBJ2-2 18 TRBV4-2 . TRBD2 CASSQDGGGSVNTGELFF TGTGCCAGCAGCCAAGATGGGGGAGGGAGCGTGAACACCGGGGAGCTGTTTTTT
TRBJ1-2 15 TRBV6-1 . TRBD1 CASSERGTGNYGYTF TGTGCCAGCAGTGAAAGGGGGACAGGGAACTATGGCTACACCTTC
TRBJ1-5 13 TRBV9 . . CASSVGESQPQHF TGTGCCAGCAGCGTAGGAGAATCTCAGCCCCAGCATTTT
TRBJ2-1 17 TRBV9 . TRBD2 CASSSVAGGPGDNEQFF TGTGCCAGCAGCTCCGTAGCGGGAGGCCCAGGCGACAATGAGCAGTTCTTC
TRBJ2-1 14 TRBV2 . . CASTRDPPYNEQFF TGTGCCAGCACCCGGGACCCTCCATACAATGAGCAGTTCTTC
TRBJ1-1 13 TRBV29-1 . . CSVVLSGFPEAFF TGCAGCGTTGTACTTTCGGGGTTTCCTGAAGCTTTCTTT
TRBJ2-2 14 TRBV6-5 . . CASSRIVIRGELFF TGTGCCAGTTCCCGTATAGTTATCCGCGGGGAGCTGTTTTTT
TRBJ2-5 16 TRBV4-3 . TRBD2 CASSLVGLAGQETQYF TGCGCCAGCAGCCTAGTAGGACTAGCGGGGCAAGAGACCCAGTACTTC
TRBJ2-5 14 TRBV30 . . CAWSVNSGQETQYF TGTGCCTGGAGTGTAAATAGCGGACAAGAGACCCAGTACTTC
TRBJ2-5 13 TRBV5-1 . . CASSSIAQETQYF TGCGCCAGCAGCTCTATCGCACAAGAGACCCAGTACTTC
TRBJ2-1 16 TRBV6-1 . TRBD2 CASSGLAGGHYNEQFF TGTGCCAGCAGTGGGCTAGCGGGAGGACACTACAATGAGCAGTTCTTC
TRBJ2-1 12 TRBV18 . TRBD2 CASSPGGNEQFF TGTGCCAGCTCGCCGGGGGGAAATGAGCAGTTCTTC
TRBJ2-5 14 TRBV7-3 . TRBD1 CASSLDRAEETQYF TGTGCCAGCAGCTTAGACAGGGCCGAAGAGACCCAGTACTTC
TRBJ2-7 14 TRBV28 . TRBD2 CASSLSGRAYEQYF TGTGCCAGCAGTCTTAGCGGGAGGGCTTACGAGCAGTACTTC
TRBJ2-7 14 TRBV7-2 once . CASSLYTESYEQYF TGTGCCAGCAGCTTATACACGGAGTCCTACGAGCAGTACTTC
TRBJ2-2 13 TRBV15 once . CATSSRNTGELFF TGTGCCACCAGCAGCAGGAACACCGGGGAGCTGTTTTTT
TRBJ2-7 13 TRBV2 . . CAMTRQGIGEQYF TGTGCCATGACTAGACAGGGAATCGGCGAGCAGTACTTC
TRBJ2-2 17 TRBV7-9 . TRBD2 CASSFGALAGTTGELFF TGTGCCAGCAGCTTCGGTGCTTTAGCGGGAACAACCGGGGAGCTGTTTTTT
TRBJ2-1 14 TRBV18 . . CASSRDRTDNEQFF TGTGCCAGCTCACGGGATCGGACAGACAATGAGCAGTTCTTC
TRBJ1-1 18 TRBV5-6 . . CASSLRSSGAVRYTEAFF TGTGCCAGCAGCCTTCGATCTTCGGGGGCGGTTAGGTACACTGAAGCTTTCTTT
TRBJ1-1 15 TRBV6-5 once TRBD1 CASSYSTQGGTEAFF TGTGCCAGCAGTTATAGTACCCAGGGGGGCACTGAAGCTTTCTTT
TRBJ1-2 18 TRBV11-2 . TRBD1 CASSLGLAAGGSLNGYTF TGTGCCAGCAGCTTAGGCCTGGCGGCAGGGGGAAGTCTTAACGGCTACACCTTC
TRBJ2-3 16 TRBV6-1 . . CASSDGPRQDTDTQYF TGTGCCAGCAGTGATGGGCCACGACAGGATACAGATACGCAGTATTTT
TRBJ1-4 13 TRBV27 . . CASSPRRGEKLFF TGTGCCAGCAGTCCGAGGAGGGGTGAAAAACTGTTTTTT
TRBJ2-1 19 TRBV5-1 . TRBD2 CASSGRGLAGGSSYNEQFF TGCGCCAGCAGCGGTCGGGGACTAGCGGGAGGGAGCTCCTACAATGAGCAGTTCTTC
TRBJ1-3 13 TRBV2 . . CASSEQGGNTIYF TGTGCCAGCAGTGAGCAAGGAGGAAACACCATATATTTT
TRBJ1-5 15 TRBV11-2 . . CASSFTGGLNQPQHF TGTGCCAGCAGCTTTACGGGAGGACTGAATCAGCCCCAGCATTTT
TRBJ1-2 13 TRBV5-4 . . CASSSSGGYGYTF TGTGCCAGCAGCTCGTCCGGGGGTTATGGCTACACCTTC
TRBJ1-4 15 TRBV27 . TRBD1 CASSLSGQNHEKLFF TGTGCCAGCAGTTTATCGGGACAGAACCATGAAAAACTGTTTTTT
TRBJ2-2 18 TRBV7-6 . TRBD2 CASSLAVAGGSYFGELFF TGTGCCAGCAGCCTTGCGGTAGCGGGAGGAAGTTACTTCGGGGAGCTGTTTTTT
TRBJ1-5 14 TRBV5-4 . . CASSLDTSPRGATF TGTGCCAGCAGCTTGGACACCTCTCCGAGGGGAGCTACGTTT
TRBJ2-1 14 TRBV7-2 . TRBD2 CASRRLAGYNEQFF TGTGCCAGCAGGCGACTAGCGGGGTACAATGAGCAGTTCTTC
TRBJ1-3 15 TRBV19 . . CASTRPSPSGNTIYF TGTGCCAGTACCAGACCGAGCCCCTCTGGAAACACCATATATTTT
TRBJ1-1 15 TRBV19 . . CASRLGGRMNTEAFF TGTGCCAGTAGGCTGGGGGGACGAATGAACACTGAAGCTTTCTTT
TRBJ2-4 12 TRBV28 . . CASSFWKNIQYF TGTGCCAGCAGTTTCTGGAAAAACATTCAGTACTTC
TRBJ2-5 12 TRBV29-1 . . CSARTGEETQYF TGCAGCGCTCGGACCGGAGAAGAGACCCAGTACTTC